Presented here are 31 T cell receptor beta chains from one specimen sequenced in a study of blood T cell repertoires in COVID-19. Clones were sequenced by immunoSEQ multiplex PCR, and TCRdb holds only the in-frame ones, with some missing. The sample has fewer than 300,000 clones; around 82% are singletons. Source material: peripheral blood. These receptors were collected from a man older than 75 with acute or convalescent COVID-19.

This clone was seen a single time. V is TRBV19 and J is TRBJ2-7, with a tentative D call TRBD2 (6 bases). Trimming pared 8 bases from V and 2 bases from J, leaving 10 bases between. The CDR3 extends over 12 amino acids. The V gene's germline CDR1 is LNHDA and CDR2 SQIVND (reference sequence). CDR3 loop: CASSDYTYEQYF. In DNA, the CDR3 is TGTGCCAGTTCGGACTATACCTACGAGCAGTACTTC.

The chain combines TRBV18 with TRBJ1-3; D ambiguous. This CDR3 has 15 residues. Germline V lookup: CDR1 KGHSH, CDR2 LQKENI. Trimming stripped 3 bases from V and 4 bases from J, with 13 bases between. The CDR3 reads CASSPMFTGGNTIYF. The DNA of the CDR3 is TGTGCCAGCTCACCGATGTTTACGGGAGGAAACACCATATATTTT. The full variable domain, with the rest looked up from reference TRBV18 and TRBJ1-3, is NAGVMQNPRHLVRRRGQEARLRCSPMKGHSHVYWYRQLPEEGLKFMVYLQKENIIDESGMPKERFSAEFPKEGPSILRIQQVVRGDSAAYFCASSPMFTGGNTIYFGEGSWLTVV.

The chain has TRBV11-2 and TRBJ1-2, with D possibly being TRBD1 (6 bases). Per the germline V gene, CDR1 is SGHAT and CDR2 is FQNNGV. This CDR3 contains 12 residues. The ends were cut back, 5 bases at V and 8 bases at J, with 12 bases in the middle. In DNA form, the CDR3 reads TGTGCCAGCAGCCAGACAGGAGGCGGCTACACCTTC. The encoded protein is CASSQTGGGYTF.

This chain connects TRBV7-9 to TRBJ1-4; D unclear. From germline, CDR1 is SEHNR and CDR2 FQNEAQ (reference sequence). Trimming removed 6 bases at V and 8 bases at J, with 13 bases between. This CDR3 contains 13 residues. The CDR3 loop reads CASSSVLSEKLFF. CDR3 nucleotides: TGTGCCAGCAGTTCAGTATTATCGGAAAAACTGTTTTTT.

The chain employs TRBV30 and TRBJ2-1; TRBD2 matches 13 bases. Germline CDR1 is GTSNPN and CDR2 is SVGIG (reference sequence). V dropped 2 bases and J dropped 8; count of bases not matched to a gene: 6. The CDR3 consists of 15 residues. The CDR3 region is CAWSSGLAGMDEQFF. CDR3 DNA sequence: TGTGCCTGGAGTTCGGGACTAGCGGGAATGGATGAGCAGTTCTTC.

The chain combines TRBV6-5 with TRBJ1-4; 9 nucleotides align to TRBD1. The CDR3 sequence is 15 residues long. Per germline, CDR1 MNHEY and CDR2 SVGAGI. Unmatched junction bases numbered 8, after V lost 7 bases and J lost 5 bases. The CDR3 sequence: CASTPAGTGNEKLFF. The CDR3 DNA sequence: TGTGCCAGCACCCCAGCCGGGACAGGGAATGAAAAACTGTTTTTT.

The V call is TRBV5-1, the J call TRBJ2-2; a weak D match, TRBD2 (5 bases). Trimming took off 0 bases at V and 5 bases at J, with 11 bases between the two ends. CDR3 length: 15 residues. Germline assignment: CDR1 SGHRS and CDR2 YFSETQ. CDR3 in amino acids: CASSLGPGGTGELFF. CDR3 coding DNA: TGCGCCAGCAGCTTGGGACCCGGAGGAACCGGGGAGCTGTTTTTT.

The rearrangement links TRBV7-2 to TRBJ2-2, with TRBD2 matching over 9 bases. J was trimmed by 5 bases and V by 4 bases; bases with no gene match: 2. The germline V gene has CDR1 SGHTA and CDR2 FQGNSA. CDR3 size: 14 residues. The CDR3 region has the DNA TGTGCCAGCAGCTCCGGACTAGCGACCGGGGAGCTGTTTTTT. Translating gives CASSSGLATGELFF.

The CDR3 region has the DNA TGTGCCAGGAAACAGGGGACGGAGACCCAGTACTTC. Its translation: CARKQGTETQYF. This chain connects TRBV6-5 to TRBJ2-5; 7 bases fit TRBD1. The CDR3 loop spans 12 amino acids. With V trimmed by 9 bases and J by 5 bases, 6 bases remained unmatched. The germline gives CDR1 MNHEY, CDR2 SVGAGI.

This chain connects TRBV11-1 to TRBJ2-7, with a possible D match to TRBD1 (5 bases). The CDR3 length is 14 residues. Germline assignment: CDR1 SGHAT and CDR2 FQDESV (reference sequence). Trimming shortened V by 2 bases and J by 4 bases, and 12 bases separated the two germline ends. CDR3 protein: CASSLQGRSYEQYF. Written as DNA, the CDR3 is TGTGCCAGCAGCTTACAGGGTCGGTCGTACGAGCAGTACTTC.

V gene TRBV28 combines with J gene TRBJ2-1, with 7 nucleotides matching TRBD1. Per germline, CDR1 MDHEN and CDR2 SYDVKM. V lost 4 bases to trimming and J lost 7 bases; unmatched junction nucleotides: 13. The CDR3 is 16 residues long. The CDR3 bases are TGTGCCAGCAGTTACCATGGGACAGCAAAACGGAATGAGCAGTTCTTC. Its translation is CASSYHGTAKRNEQFF.

The chain has TRBV6-2 or TRBV6-3 and TRBJ1-5; TRBD1 is a possible D gene (5 bases). Germline loops: CDR1 MNHEY, CDR2 SVGEGT. The V and J ends lost 6 bases and 3 bases respectively, with 18 bases between them. The CDR3 spans 16 residues. The CDR3 is CASSPDLRVLNQPQHF. As DNA, the CDR3 is TGTGCCAGCAGCCCTGACCTCAGGGTCCTCAATCAGCCCCAGCATTTT.

The chain has TRBV18 and TRBJ2-5, with a weak D call TRBD1 (5 bases). Between the trimmed V and J ends, which lost 3 bases and 2 bases, there was a span of 16 bases. Per the germline V gene, CDR1 is KGHSH and CDR2 is LQKENI. There are 16 residues in the CDR3. CDR3 in amino acids: CASSPRQQGIQETQYF. The DNA for the CDR3 is TGTGCCAGCTCACCTAGACAGCAGGGCATACAAGAGACCCAGTACTTC.

This chain links TRBV7-2 with TRBJ2-4; D ambiguous. Deletions cut 0 bases from V and 0 bases from J, with 12 bases between. Germline values: CDR1 SGHTA, CDR2 FQGNSA. The CDR3 totals 17 residues. The CDR3 coding sequence is TGTGCCAGCAGCTTAGCGCCCTATACCGTAGCCAAAAACATTCAGTACTTC. The encoded protein is CASSLAPYTVAKNIQYF.

J is TRBJ2-2 and V is TRBV5-1; TRBD2 agrees at 7 bases. The ends lost 3 bases at V and 3 bases at J; junction bases unmatched: 5. This CDR3 region has 15 residues. The germline CDR1 and CDR2 sequences are SGHRS and YFSETQ. CDR3 amino acids: CASSSVAGDTGELFF. DNA of the CDR3: TGCGCCAGCAGCTCGGTAGCGGGTGACACCGGGGAGCTGTTTTTT.

At least ten counts were recorded for this clone. The chain combines TRBV20-1 with TRBJ2-7; 8 nucleotides agree with TRBD1. The V gene end was trimmed by 1 base and the J gene end by 7 bases; junction bases not matched to a gene: 0. This CDR3 has 11 amino acids. The germline gives CDR1 DFQATT, CDR2 SNEGSKA (reference sequence). DNA for the CDR3: TGCAGTGCTAGAGGGGACAGGGAGCAGTACTTC. Its translation is CSARGDREQYF.

The J gene is TRBJ2-7, the V gene TRBV18; D is possibly TRBD1 (6 bases). V dropped 5 bases and J dropped 1 base, with 6 bases sitting between them. Germline V lookup: CDR1 KGHSH, CDR2 LQKENI. This CDR3 is 12 amino acids long. This CDR3 reads CASSDRSYEQYF. CDR3 DNA: TGTGCCAGCTCAGACAGGTCCTACGAGCAGTACTTC. Full variable domain (missing parts from reference TRBV18 and TRBJ2-7): NAGVMQNPRHLVRRRGQEARLRCSPMKGHSHVYWYRQLPEEGLKFMVYLQKENIIDESGMPKERFSAEFPKEGPSILRIQQVVRGDSAAYFCASSDRSYEQYFGPGTRLTVT.

The chain is built from TRBV4-2 and TRBJ1-1, with 9 bases that match TRBD1. The CDR3 is made up of 15 amino acids. V shed 6 bases and J 2 bases; nucleotides not matched to a gene: 7. Germline V gene data show CDR1 as LGHNA and CDR2 as YNFKEQ. CDR3 DNA sequence: TGTGCCAGCAGGGGCGGGACAGGGCGCAACACTGAAGCTTTCTTT. Amino acid sequence: CASRGGTGRNTEAFF.

The chain is built from TRBV5-1 and TRBJ2-5; perhaps TRBD2 as D (6 bases). CDR3 length: 18 amino acids. The germline V gene has CDR1 SGHRS and CDR2 YFSETQ. Trimming stripped 2 bases from V and 4 bases from J, with 24 bases between. The CDR3 nucleotides read TGCGCCAGCAGCTTCCGTGGAGGAGGGGCGGTAAAGTCAGAGACCCAGTACTTC. It specifies CASSFRGGGAVKSETQYF.

The chain links TRBV12-3 or TRBV12-4 to TRBJ1-2; unclear D gene. The CDR3 sequence is 12 residues long. Between the trimmed V and J ends, which lost 7 bases and 8 bases, there was a span of 14 bases. The CDR3 bases are TGTGCCAGCACCCCCGGGTCCTGGGGCTACACCTTC. Protein product: CASTPGSWGYTF.

This clone was seen more than once but under ten times. The rearrangement joins TRBV2 to TRBJ1-1, with 10 bases fitting TRBD1. J was trimmed by 6 bases and V by 6 bases; bases with no gene match: 10. CDR1 is SNHLY, CDR2 FYNNEI, per germline. This CDR3 region has 15 residues. CDR3 in amino acids: CASRGQGRSNAEAFF. The CDR3 DNA reads TGTGCCAGCAGGGGACAGGGGAGGAGTAATGCTGAAGCTTTCTTT.

The V and J genes are TRBV5-1 and TRBJ2-2; D not certain. There are 15 residues in the CDR3. Trimming took 7 bases from V and 2 from J, leaving 15 bases between them. Germline CDR1 reads SGHRS; CDR2 reads YFSETQ. CDR3 DNA sequence: TGCGCCAGCGCGGCGGCGACCTCTAACACCGGGGAGCTGTTTTTT. Its protein is CASAAATSNTGELFF.

This clone was recorded once. This chain uses TRBV5-1 with TRBJ2-1, with TRBD2 as a possible D gene (6 bases). CDR3 length: 16 residues. V was cut by 1 base and J by 0 bases, with 11 bases left in between. CDR1 and CDR2 (germline): SGHRS, YFSETQ. CDR3 protein: CASSLRTTSSYNEQFF. As DNA, the CDR3 is TGCGCCAGCAGCTTGAGGACTACTAGCTCCTACAATGAGCAGTTCTTC. Drawing the rest from reference TRBV5-1 and TRBJ2-1, the complete variable domain is KAGVTQTPRYLIKTRGQQVTLSCSPISGHRSVSWYQQTPGQGLQFLFEYFSETQRNKGNFPGRFSGRQFSNSRSEMNVSTLELGDSALYLCASSLRTTSSYNEQFFGPGTRLTVL.

This clone was detected only once. The chain links TRBV5-1 to TRBJ1-6; D is undetermined. The CDR3 is 16 amino acids. Germline V gives CDR1 SGHRS, CDR2 YFSETQ. Trimming removed 5 bases from V and 4 bases from J, with 16 bases in between. Here the CDR3 reads CASREAAGSYNSPLHF. DNA of the CDR3: TGCGCCAGCAGGGAGGCGGCGGGGAGTTATAATTCACCCCTCCACTTT.

This chain uses TRBV7-2 with TRBJ2-7; tentatively, D is TRBD2 (7 bases). Between the trimmed V and J ends, which lost 4 bases and 4 bases, there was a span of 17 bases. CDR3 length equals 15 residues. The germline gives CDR1 SGHTA, CDR2 FQGNSA. CDR3 sequence: CASSSEGGARYEQYF. As DNA, the CDR3 is TGTGCCAGCAGCTCCGAAGGGGGGGCGAGGTACGAGCAGTACTTC.

The chain has TRBV2 and TRBJ2-2; 8 positions agree with TRBD1. The ends lost 6 bases at V and 4 bases at J; junction bases unmatched: 10. Germline values: CDR1 SNHLY, CDR2 FYNNEI. This CDR3 region has 16 residues. The CDR3 sequence: CASRGGQVGVTGELFF. CDR3 in DNA: TGTGCCAGCAGAGGGGGACAGGTGGGGGTCACCGGGGAGCTGTTTTTT.

This chain connects TRBV6-5 to TRBJ2-1, with 8 bases aligning to TRBD1. CDR1 and CDR2 (germline): MNHEY, SVGAGI. V lost 5 bases to trimming and J lost 0 bases; unmatched junction nucleotides: 3. This CDR3 region has 15 residues. CDR3 coding DNA: TGTGCCAGCAGTCTTACAGGGGGCTCCTACAATGAGCAGTTCTTC. Its protein is CASSLTGGSYNEQFF.

This clone was recorded only once. V is TRBV11-2 and J is TRBJ2-3; tentatively, D is TRBD2 (6 bases). CDR1 is SGHAT and CDR2 is FQNNGV in the germline V gene. Trimming shortened V by 2 bases and J by 1 base, and 13 bases separated the two germline ends. The CDR3 runs 16 residues. DNA for the CDR3: TGTGCCAGCAGCTTAAGGGGCGGCGGGGGCACAGATACGCAGTATTTT. Protein product: CASSLRGGGGTDTQYF.

This chain links TRBV4-2 with TRBJ1-5, with a weak D call TRBD1 (6 bases). The CDR3 length is 16 residues. Germline CDR1 reads LGHNA; CDR2 reads YNFKEQ. V was shortened by 1 base and J by 5 bases, with 15 bases between the two germline ends. In DNA, the CDR3 is TGTGCCAGCAGCCAAGTTGACAGGTTCCTCGATCAGCCCCAGCATTTT. Translated: CASSQVDRFLDQPQHF.

The chain joins TRBV13 to TRBJ2-1; 8 bases fit TRBD1. This CDR3 is 15 amino acids long. V lost 8 bases, J lost 4 bases, and 10 bases stayed unmatched. Germline V CDR1 and CDR2: PRHDT, FYEKMQ (reference sequence). The CDR3: CASRAGTGNYNEQFF. The CDR3 nucleotides read TGTGCCAGCCGCGCTGGGACAGGTAATTACAATGAGCAGTTCTTC. Full variable domain (rest looked up from reference TRBV13 and TRBJ2-1): AAGVIQSPRHLIKEKRETATLKCYPIPRHDTVYWYQQGPGQDPQFLISFYEKMQSDKGSIPDRFSAQQFSDYHSELNMSSLELGDSALYFCASRAGTGNYNEQFFGPGTRLTVL.

This clone occurred a few times. J is TRBJ1-3 and V is TRBV10-1; unclear D gene. This CDR3 has 13 residues. The germline CDR1 and CDR2 sequences are WNHNN and SYGVQD (reference sequence). Trimming left V 4 bases short and J 1 base short, with 5 bases between. The CDR3 bases are TGCGCCAGCAGTGCCGTTTCTGGAAACACCATATATTTT. Its protein product is CASSAVSGNTIYF.